Each of the 23 T cell receptor beta chains below was sequenced from the same sample in a study of T cell changes during pregnancy in multiple sclerosis (dated by TCRdb to between 2018 and 2021). The library relied on the immunoSEQ multiplex PCR assay. TCRdb retrieved this table from immuneACCESS and kept in-frame rearrangements only. Not all clones are present; in checked studies, unresolved V genes account for under half, and no reason is known for the remainder. The sample table lists about 96,000 clones, 85% to 95% of them with a count of one. Of the sample, about 2.6% falls within the top ten clones. The input for sequencing was peripheral blood, taken in the first trimester of pregnancy. All receptors come from a female donor with multiple sclerosis, enrolled in a pregnancy study.

This clone was counted once. The chain combines TRBV19 with TRBJ1-1, with D unclear. Trimming stripped 2 bases from V and 1 base from J, with 5 bases between. Germline V gene sequence: CDR1 LNHDA, CDR2 SQIVND (reference sequence). The CDR3 has 13 amino acids. CDR3 DNA sequence: TGTGCCAGTAGTATAAACGGGAACACTGAAGCTTTCTTT. Protein: CASSINGNTEAFF.

The V and J genes are TRBV7-9 and TRBJ1-2; 7 positions match TRBD1. The CDR3 contains 17 residues. Germline values: CDR1 SEHNR, CDR2 FQNEAQ (reference sequence). J gave up 1 base and V 5 bases, and 13 bases lay outside the gene matches. The CDR3 DNA follows: TGTGCCAGCAGCCCCAACCACGGACAGGATTTTAACTATGGCTACACCTTC. Encoded protein: CASSPNHGQDFNYGYTF.

This clone occurred a few times. The chain's CDR3 is CASSLTGVSGNTIYF. The CDR3 DNA sequence: TGTGCCAGCAGTTTAACAGGTGTCTCTGGAAACACCATATATTTT. This chain uses TRBV6-5 with TRBJ1-3; weak D call: TRBD1 (5 bases). This CDR3 region has 15 residues. The V and J ends lost 4 bases and 0 bases respectively, with 10 bases between them. CDR1 MNHEY and CDR2 SVGAGI come from the germline V gene.

This clone was counted only a few times. The chain is built from TRBV5-1 and TRBJ2-2; TRBD1 aligns across 9 bases. The CDR3 consists of 16 residues. The J segment lost 2 bases and the V segment lost 3 bases, leaving 5 bases of the junction unmatched. Germline V gene lookup returns CDR1 SGHRS and CDR2 YFSETQ. Written as DNA, the CDR3 is TGCGCCAGCAGCTCTACAGGGGGCGGAAACACCGGGGAGCTGTTTTTT. Protein sequence: CASSSTGGGNTGELFF.

The count of this clone is one. V gene TRBV2 combines with J gene TRBJ2-7, with 10 bases aligning to TRBD2. V was clipped by 5 bases and J by 4 bases; unmatched bases: 17. Germline loops: CDR1 SNHLY, CDR2 FYNNEI. This CDR3 region has 18 residues. The CDR3 here is CASSTPLAGEGDGYEQYF. The DNA for the CDR3 is TGTGCCAGCAGTACCCCCCTAGCGGGAGAGGGGGATGGATACGAGCAGTACTTC.

The gene calls are TRBV30 and TRBJ2-3; D gene ambiguous. The CDR3 totals 11 residues. The V and J ends lost 5 bases and 1 base respectively, with 4 bases between them. Looked up from germline, CDR1 is GTSNPN and CDR2 is SVGIG (reference sequence). CDR3 amino acids: CAWSGTDTQYF. In DNA, the CDR3 is TGTGCCTGGTCGGGCACAGATACGCAGTATTTT.

This clone was detected once. The rearrangement uses TRBV7-2 and TRBJ1-5, with D possibly matching TRBD1 (6 bases). V was pared by 1 base and J by 7 bases, with 14 bases between. The CDR3 contains 15 residues. From germline, CDR1 is SGHTA and CDR2 FQGNSA. This chain's CDR3 is CASSLGAGVVQPQHF. CDR3 coding DNA: TGTGCCAGCAGCTTAGGGGCAGGGGTGGTCCAGCCCCAGCATTTT. Supplemented by reference TRBV7-2 and TRBJ1-5, the full variable domain reads GAGVSQSPSNKVTEKGKDVELRCDPISGHTALYWYRQSLGQGLEFLIYFQGNSAPDKSGLPSDRFSAERTGGSVSTLTIQRTQQEDSAVYLCASSLGAGVVQPQHFGDGTRLSIL.

The CDR3 DNA sequence: TGTGCCAGCAGCTTTGCAGGGGCCCAATACGAGCAGTACTTC. It is translated as CASSFAGAQYEQYF. The J gene is TRBJ2-7, the V gene TRBV5-5; a possible D gene is TRBD1 (6 bases). Per germline, CDR1 SGHKS and CDR2 YYEKEE (reference sequence). The CDR3 length is 14 residues. Trimming left V 2 bases short and J 4 bases short, with 13 bases between.

The chain carries TRBV11-2 and TRBJ2-1, with TRBD1 matching over 8 bases. The CDR3 runs to 15 residues. The J segment lost 5 bases and the V segment lost 1 base, leaving 4 bases of the junction unmatched. Per the germline V gene, CDR1 is SGHAT and CDR2 is FQNNGV. The CDR3 loop reads CASSLVYRGDNEQFF. The CDR3 DNA reads TGTGCCAGCAGCTTAGTGTACAGGGGGGACAATGAGCAGTTCTTC.

The chain couples TRBV5-1 to TRBJ1-4; tentative D call: TRBD1 (6 bases). Trimming removed 3 bases at V and 3 bases at J, with 12 bases between. Per germline, CDR1 SGHRS and CDR2 YFSETQ. The CDR3 sequence is 15 residues long. As DNA, the CDR3 is TGCGCCAGCAGCTGGGACACGGCACCTAATGAAAAACTGTTTTTT. Its translation: CASSWDTAPNEKLFF. The entire variable domain, with the rest obtained from reference TRBV5-1 and TRBJ1-4, is as follows: KAGVTQTPRYLIKTRGQQVTLSCSPISGHRSVSWYQQTPGQGLQFLFEYFSETQRNKGNFPGRFSGRQFSNSRSEMNVSTLELGDSALYLCASSWDTAPNEKLFFGSGTQLSVL.

The chain joins TRBV28 to TRBJ1-2; weak D call: TRBD1 (6 bases). This CDR3 has 17 residues. Germline loops: CDR1 MDHEN, CDR2 SYDVKM. V was shortened by 2 bases and J by 3 bases, with 19 bases between the two germline ends. The CDR3 sequence is CASSLGSQGNRHYGYTF. The DNA for the CDR3 is TGTGCCAGCAGTTTAGGGTCACAGGGTAATCGACACTATGGCTACACCTTC.

The rearrangement links TRBV5-8 to TRBJ2-4; D perhaps matches TRBD1 (6 bases). Trimming stripped 3 bases from V and 0 bases from J, with 22 bases between. Germline values: CDR1 SGHTS, CDR2 YDEGEE. The CDR3 length is 19 residues. CDR3 sequence: CASSSRGPGTPLAKNIQYF. The CDR3 DNA reads TGTGCCAGCAGCTCTCGGGGCCCCGGGACACCCTTAGCCAAAAACATTCAGTACTTC.

V gene TRBV27 combines with J gene TRBJ2-4; 16 nucleotides agree with TRBD2. The CDR3 contains 21 residues. The V and J ends lost 6 bases and 3 bases, in that order; junction bases with no gene match: 17. CDR1 and CDR2 (germline): MNHEY, SMNVEV (reference sequence). The CDR3 sequence is CASSPLTGTSGRAVGKNIQYF. Here the CDR3 DNA reads TGTGCCAGCAGCCCCCTAACTGGGACTAGCGGGAGGGCCGTGGGCAAAAACATTCAGTACTTC.

The rearrangement uses TRBV4-1 and TRBJ2-7; possible D gene TRBD1, 5 bases. CDR3 length: 16 amino acids. The germline V gene encodes CDR1 MGHRA and CDR2 YSYEKL. V lost 0 bases, J lost 1 base, and 13 bases lay in between. The CDR3 nucleotides are TGCGCCAGCAGCCAAGATATAGCAGGGTCGTCCTACGAGCAGTACTTC. Its translation: CASSQDIAGSSYEQYF.

V is TRBV7-9 and J is TRBJ1-2, with 10 bases matching TRBD1. The CDR3 spans 18 residues. With V trimmed by 2 bases and J by 3 bases, 12 bases remained unmatched. Germline-derived CDR1 and CDR2 are SEHNR and FQNEAQ (reference sequence). DNA for the CDR3: TGTGCCAGCAGCTTAACATCTCCGGGACAGGGGAAGGACTATGGCTACACCTTC. Protein sequence: CASSLTSPGQGKDYGYTF.

This clone was counted a single time. The gene calls are TRBV5-1 and TRBJ2-5, with 8 nucleotides matching TRBD1. From germline, CDR1 is SGHRS and CDR2 YFSETQ. The CDR3 has 17 amino acids. Trimming removed 4 bases from V and 3 bases from J; junction bases left unmatched: 14. In DNA, the CDR3 is TGCGCCAGCAGCAGGTCTGGACAGGGTGGCACGAAAGAGACCCAGTACTTC. Amino acid sequence: CASSRSGQGGTKETQYF.

The CDR3 DNA follows: TGTGCTAGTGGACCCGGGACAGGTTGGAATGAGCAGTTCTTC. Encoded protein: CASGPGTGWNEQFF. V is TRBV12-5 and J is TRBJ2-1, with 8 bases identical to TRBD1. Trimming removed 6 bases from V and 7 bases from J; junction bases left unmatched: 8. CDR3 size: 14 residues. Per the germline V gene, CDR1 is LGHNT and CDR2 is FRNRAP.

The chain recombines TRBV20-1 with TRBJ2-1; TRBD1 is a possible D gene (6 bases). This CDR3 spans 11 amino acids. V was cut by 6 bases and J by 12 bases, with 15 bases left in between. Germline V gene lookup returns CDR1 DFQATT and CDR2 SNEGSKA (reference sequence). CDR3 bases: TGCAGTGCCAGGGGTGAGCGCGGGCAGTTCTTC. Encoded protein: CSARGERGQFF.

The sample holds a few counts of this clone. V is TRBV12-5 and J is TRBJ2-7, with unresolved D. The CDR3 runs to 11 residues. Germline loops: CDR1 LGHNT, CDR2 FRNRAP. V gave up 7 bases and J gave up 4 bases, with 8 bases separating them. The CDR3 loop is CASAHKYEQYF. Written as DNA, the CDR3 is TGTGCTAGTGCCCACAAATACGAGCAGTACTTC.

The chain couples TRBV19 to TRBJ2-1, with D unclear. CDR3 size: 15 residues. The germline CDR1 and CDR2 sequences are LNHDA and SQIVND (reference sequence). V lost 5 bases and J lost 3, with 14 bases in between. CDR3 sequence reads: CASSVSLSVYNEQFF. Written as DNA, the CDR3 is TGTGCCAGTAGTGTGAGCTTGTCGGTCTACAATGAGCAGTTCTTC.

The genes are TRBV19 and TRBJ2-3; TRBD2 matches at 8 bases. V dropped 3 bases and J dropped 2; count of bases not matched to a gene: 10. Germline CDR1 and CDR2: LNHDA and SQIVND (reference sequence). The CDR3 runs 17 residues. The CDR3 nucleotides read TGTGCCAGTAGTATTGGCCCGGGGGGGGCTTTCACAGATACGCAGTATTTT. As protein: CASSIGPGGAFTDTQYF.

This clone turned up a few times. This chain uses TRBV18 with TRBJ2-7; the match to TRBD1 covers 9 bases. The CDR3 loop spans 20 amino acids. V lost 4 bases and J lost 4; bases outside the gene matches: 23. Germline V gene lookup returns CDR1 KGHSH and CDR2 LQKENI. CDR3 sequence (DNA): TGTGCCAGCTCACGAAATCAACAGGGGGCATCCCCCTTCATTTCGTACGAGCAGTACTTC. Translation: CASSRNQQGASPFISYEQYF.

V is TRBV29-1 and J is TRBJ2-3; D may be TRBD1 (6 bases). Germline V lookup: CDR1 SQVTM, CDR2 ANQGSEA. The ends were cut back, 3 bases at V and 2 bases at J, with 15 bases in the middle. The length of the CDR3 is 15 residues. Here the CDR3 reads CSVESDSINTDTQYF. The CDR3 DNA follows: TGCAGCGTTGAGTCGGACAGTATAAACACAGATACGCAGTATTTT.